This T cell receptor (beta chain) appears in the sequencing data of a study of read filtering for tumor transcriptome and immune sequencing. Germline-derived CDR1 and CDR2 are DFQATT and SNEGSKA (reference sequence). With 1 base removed from V and 2 bases from J, the gap between germline ends came to 15 bases. The CDR3 has 15 amino acids. The sample holds many counts of this clonotype. From roughly 390 ng of RNA, a library with molecular barcoded alpha/delta and beta/gamma adaptors was made. TCRdb used MiXCR to reprocess the reads, holding one entry per CDR3 protein. The table has over 35,000 distinct CDR3 sequences, over 9.5% seen once.

This chain joins TRBV20-1 and TRBJ2-7; D possibly corresponds to TRBD2 (5 bases). Sequencing was done on a sample of a population of CD138-negative cells sorted from bone marrow. The clonotype originates from a donor aged 40 or over with multiple myeloma. DNA of the CDR3: TGCAGTGCTAGAGCCATGGGAGTTGGAACCTACGAGCAGTACTTC. Encoded protein: CSARAMGVGTYEQYF.